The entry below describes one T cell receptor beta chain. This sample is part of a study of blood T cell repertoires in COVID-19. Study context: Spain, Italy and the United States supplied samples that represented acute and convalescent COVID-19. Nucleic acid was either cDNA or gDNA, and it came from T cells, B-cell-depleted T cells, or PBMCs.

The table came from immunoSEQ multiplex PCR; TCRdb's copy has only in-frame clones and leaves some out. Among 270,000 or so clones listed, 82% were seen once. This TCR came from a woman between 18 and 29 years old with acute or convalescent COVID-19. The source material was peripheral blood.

The CDR3 DNA reads as TGTGCCAGCTCACCAACAAATAGCGGGAGTCGGACAGATACGCAGTATTTT. This encodes CASSPTNSGSRTDTQYF. The chain couples TRBV18 to TRBJ2-3; TRBD2 matches 9 bases. Germline-derived CDR1 and CDR2 are KGHSH and LQKENI. V lost 2 bases and J lost 3; bases outside the gene matches: 9. CDR3 length: 17 residues.